The 24 T cell receptor beta chains given below trace back to one sample, sequenced in a study of T cell changes during pregnancy in multiple sclerosis. The method was immunoSEQ multiplex PCR; TCRdb's version includes in-frame clones alone and lacks a portion of them. Of tens of thousands of clones listed, 90% are singletons. The sequenced sample was CD4+ T cells from peripheral blood mononuclear cells, obtained in the third trimester of pregnancy. All receptors come from a female donor in good health, enrolled as a control in a pregnancy study.

The chain uses TRBV7-2 and TRBJ2-3; 13 nucleotides line up with TRBD2. Trimming took 3 bases from V and 7 from J; bases not matched to a gene: 7. The germline gives CDR1 SGHTA, CDR2 FQGNSA. The CDR3 spans 16 residues. CDR3: CASSFPLAGGPHTQYF. The CDR3 DNA reads TGTGCCAGCAGCTTCCCACTAGCGGGGGGGCCACATACGCAGTATTTT.

V and J are TRBV25-1 and TRBJ2-7; D is undetermined. The length of the CDR3 is 13 residues. Germline lookup yields CDR1 MGHDK and CDR2 SYGVNS. Trimming shortened V by 5 bases and J by 1 base, and 9 bases separated the two germline ends. The CDR3 DNA reads as TGTGCCAGCAGTCATCCAGTTTCCTACGAGCAGTACTTC. Its protein product is CASSHPVSYEQYF.

The chain joins TRBV11-2 to TRBJ2-3, with 8 bases fitting TRBD1. Germline assignment: CDR1 SGHAT and CDR2 FQNNGV. J was trimmed by 8 bases and V by 2 bases; bases with no gene match: 12. The CDR3 extends over 16 amino acids. The chain's CDR3 is CASSLSFWQGAGTQYF. In DNA, the CDR3 is TGTGCCAGCAGCTTATCTTTTTGGCAGGGGGCGGGTACGCAGTATTTT.

The V and J genes are TRBV28 and TRBJ2-3, with 9 bases matching TRBD1. This CDR3 region has 14 residues. Germline V CDR1 and CDR2: MDHEN, SYDVKM. J was trimmed by 5 bases and V by 2 bases; bases with no gene match: 2. CDR3 region: CASSLGDREDTQYF. The CDR3 nucleotides read TGTGCCAGCAGTTTAGGGGACAGGGAAGATACGCAGTATTTT.

This clone was observed a handful of times. Distinct nucleotide sequences in the sample also encode this CDR3. The V call is TRBV30, the J call TRBJ2-2; TRBD1 is a possible D gene (5 bases). The CDR3 runs 13 residues. Between the trimmed V and J ends, which lost 3 bases and 4 bases, there was a span of 9 bases. Germline V gene lookup returns CDR1 GTSNPN and CDR2 SVGIG (reference sequence). The CDR3 here is CAWSAGRTGELFF. The CDR3 DNA follows: TGTGCCTGGAGCGCAGGGCGCACCGGGGAGCTGTTTTTT. Full variable domain (outside the CDR3, taken from reference TRBV30 and TRBJ2-2): SQTIHQWPATLVQPVGSPLSLECTVEGTSNPNLYWYRQAAGRGLQLLFYSVGIGQISSEVPQNLSASRPQDRQFILSSKKLLLSDSGFYLCAWSAGRTGELFFGEGSRLTVL.

V and J are TRBV18 and TRBJ1-3, with unresolved D. The CDR3 spans 17 residues. The germline gives CDR1 KGHSH, CDR2 LQKENI. V was cut by 1 base and J by 0 bases, with 13 bases left in between. The CDR3 is CASSPLRTRVSGNTIYF. CDR3 in DNA: TGTGCCAGCTCACCACTACGGACTCGAGTCTCTGGAAACACCATATATTTT.

The J gene is TRBJ2-7, the V gene TRBV7-2; D gene ambiguous. This CDR3 spans 14 amino acids. Germline CDR1 SGHTA, CDR2 FQGNSA. The ends were cut back, 5 bases at V and 0 bases at J, with 11 bases in the middle. CDR3 coding DNA: TGTGCCAGCAGCCTCGCGTGGAGCTCCTACGAGCAGTACTTC. Its translation is CASSLAWSSYEQYF.

This chain links TRBV9 with TRBJ2-5; 11 bases align to TRBD1. After removal of 3 bases from V and 5 bases from J, the junction contained 12 bases not matched to a gene. CDR3 length: 17 amino acids. Germline-derived CDR1 and CDR2 are SGDLS and YYNGEE. The CDR3 spells CASSAIPDRGRGETQYF. CDR3 sequence (DNA): TGTGCCAGCAGCGCTATTCCGGACAGGGGGCGAGGGGAGACCCAGTACTTC.

The chain combines TRBV11-3 with TRBJ2-7, with TRBD1 identical over 7 bases. J lost 1 base, V lost 5 bases, and 8 bases had no gene match. There are 15 residues in the CDR3. Per the germline V gene, CDR1 is SGHNT and CDR2 is YENEEA. The CDR3 coding sequence is TGTGCCAGCAGCCCTCCGGGACAGCCGTCCTACGAGCAGTACTTC. This gives the protein CASSPPGQPSYEQYF. The full variable domain, with the rest looked up from reference TRBV11-3 and TRBJ2-7, is EAGVVQSPRYKIIEKKQPVAFWCNPISGHNTLYWYLQNLGQGPELLIRYENEEAVDDSQLPKDRFSAERLKGVDSTLKIQPAELGDSAVYLCASSPPGQPSYEQYFGPGTRLTVT.

CDR3 loop: CASSTGQGGQPQHF. CDR3 DNA sequence: TGTGCCAGCAGCACAGGACAGGGGGGTCAGCCCCAGCATTTT. This chain links TRBV7-9 with TRBJ1-5; 10 positions match TRBD1. Unmatched junction bases numbered 4, after V lost 5 bases and J lost 6 bases. The CDR3 sequence is 14 residues long. Per the germline V gene, CDR1 is SEHNR and CDR2 is FQNEAQ (reference sequence). The variable domain in full, completed from reference TRBV7-9 and TRBJ1-5, reads DTGVSQNPRHKITKRGQNVTFRCDPISEHNRLYWYRQTLGQGPEFLTYFQNEAQLEKSRLLSDRFSAERPKGSFSTLEIQRTEQGDSAMYLCASSTGQGGQPQHFGDGTRLSIL.

V is TRBV27 and J is TRBJ1-5; D unclear. CDR3 length: 15 amino acids. Trimming pared 4 bases from V and 2 bases from J, leaving 12 bases between. Germline lookup yields CDR1 MNHEY and CDR2 SMNVEV (reference sequence). CDR3 protein: CASSSGSFGNQPQHF. The CDR3 DNA follows: TGTGCCAGCAGTTCCGGGTCGTTTGGCAATCAGCCCCAGCATTTT.

This chain links TRBV7-2 with TRBJ1-5; 7 bases are a match to TRBD1. The CDR3 spans 15 residues. Losses at the gene ends were 5 bases for V and 1 base for J; bases not matched to a gene: 5. The germline V gene encodes CDR1 SGHTA and CDR2 FQGNSA. CDR3: CASSGQGVSNQPQHF. CDR3 DNA sequence: TGTGCCAGCAGCGGGCAGGGGGTAAGCAATCAGCCCCAGCATTTT. Full variable domain (outside the CDR3, taken from reference TRBV7-2 and TRBJ1-5): GAGVSQSPSNKVTEKGKDVELRCDPISGHTALYWYRQSLGQGLEFLIYFQGNSAPDKSGLPSDRFSAERTGGSVSTLTIQRTQQEDSAVYLCASSGQGVSNQPQHFGDGTRLSIL.

The chain combines TRBV19 with TRBJ2-7, with 8 bases matching TRBD1. The CDR3 spans 14 residues. CDR1 is LNHDA and CDR2 is SQIVND in the germline V gene (reference sequence). With 7 bases clipped from V and 1 base from J, the junction kept 6 bases outside the gene matches. CDR3 DNA sequence: TGTGCCAGTACCCGGACAGGGCAATCCTACGAGCAGTACTTC. Its protein is CASTRTGQSYEQYF.

The rearrangement uses TRBV29-1 and TRBJ1-1, with D possibly being TRBD1 (6 bases). The germline V and J ends were trimmed by 7 bases and 2 bases, with 17 bases remaining between them. CDR3 size: 14 residues. CDR1 and CDR2 (germline): SQVTM, ANQGSEA. In nucleotides, the CDR3 is TGCAGCGGGGCGGGTGAGACAGGAAACACTGAAGCTTTCTTT. Translated, it gives CSGAGETGNTEAFF.

The J gene is TRBJ2-3, the V gene TRBV11-3, with D possibly TRBD2 on 5 matching bases. The V end was cut by 5 bases, the J end by 6 bases, with 15 bases between. Germline loops: CDR1 SGHNT, CDR2 YENEEA. CDR3 length: 14 amino acids. This CDR3 is CASSPRPTGDTQYF. In DNA form, the CDR3 reads TGTGCCAGCAGCCCCAGACCCACGGGGGATACGCAGTATTTT.

The CDR3 loop is CASSQAGGGPPYEQYF. DNA of the CDR3: TGCGCCAGCAGCCAAGCTGGTGGCGGGCCCCCCTACGAGCAGTACTTC. The chain combines TRBV4-1 with TRBJ2-7; D is perhaps TRBD2 (5 bases). V lost 1 base, J lost 2 bases, and 15 bases lay in between. CDR1 and CDR2 (germline): MGHRA, YSYEKL. The CDR3 is 16 amino acids.

This rearrangement joins TRBV6-5 to TRBJ1-5; the D is unclear. V lost 8 bases and J lost 3, with 14 bases in between. Germline CDR1 MNHEY, CDR2 SVGAGI. This CDR3 contains 14 residues. The CDR3 nucleotides are TGTGCCAGCCGATTGGCGGTGGCCAATCAGCCCCAGCATTTT. Protein product: CASRLAVANQPQHF.

The chain is built from TRBV5-4 and TRBJ2-7; a weak D match, TRBD1 (5 bases). The V and J ends lost 1 base and 0 bases respectively, with 8 bases between them. Germline values: CDR1 SGHNT, CDR2 YYREEE (reference sequence). The length of the CDR3 is 14 residues. CDR3 in amino acids: CASSLTGSSYEQYF. CDR3 in DNA: TGTGCCAGCAGCTTGACAGGTAGCTCCTACGAGCAGTACTTC.

The chain carries TRBV7-2 and TRBJ2-7; D might be TRBD2 (6 bases). V dropped 7 bases and J dropped 2 bases, with 15 bases sitting between them. The CDR3 runs 14 residues. Per the germline V gene, CDR1 is SGHTA and CDR2 is FQGNSA. Written as DNA, the CDR3 is TGTGCCAGCACCCTTAGTCCGGGAGCCTACGAGCAGTACTTC. The encoded protein is CASTLSPGAYEQYF.

CDR3 coding DNA: TGTGCCAGCGGGGAGACAGGGTACACTGAAGCTTTCTTT. Protein: CASGETGYTEAFF. The chain has TRBV5-4 and TRBJ1-1, with TRBD1 matching over 7 bases. Germline V lookup: CDR1 SGHNT, CDR2 YYREEE (reference sequence). This CDR3 comprises 13 residues. V gave up 7 bases and J gave up 3 bases; unmatched junction bases: 6.

The rearrangement uses TRBV30 and TRBJ1-1; the D gene is possibly TRBD1 (5 bases). Trimming took off 5 bases at V and 0 bases at J, with 16 bases between the two ends. Germline-derived CDR1 and CDR2 are GTSNPN and SVGIG (reference sequence). The CDR3 length is 15 residues. The CDR3 DNA reads as TGTGCCTGGGTCAAAAAAAGACAGATGAACACTGAAGCTTTCTTT. Its protein product is CAWVKKRQMNTEAFF.

Written as DNA, the CDR3 is TGTGCCAGCAGCCAAGCGTTAGGGACACTTACCTACGAGCAGTACTTC. Its translation: CASSQALGTLTYEQYF. V usage is TRBV14 and J usage is TRBJ2-7; TRBD1 is a possible D gene (6 bases). Between the trimmed V and J ends, which lost 1 base and 2 bases, there was a span of 15 bases. Germline V gives CDR1 SGHDN, CDR2 FVKESK. This CDR3 is built from 16 residues.

The chain is built from TRBV6-5 and TRBJ1-1; D is unclear. This CDR3 spans 13 amino acids. Trimming left V 6 bases short and J 0 bases short, with 8 bases between. The germline V gene encodes CDR1 MNHEY and CDR2 SVGAGI. CDR3 protein: CASSRKMNTEAFF. The CDR3 DNA reads as TGTGCCAGCAGCAGAAAAATGAACACTGAAGCTTTCTTT.

This chain connects TRBV10-3 to TRBJ2-1, with 13 bases identical to TRBD2. CDR1 is ENHRY, CDR2 SYGVKD, per germline. J gave up 7 bases and V 2 bases, and 2 bases lay outside the gene matches. This CDR3 has 15 residues. CDR3: CAISETSGGGNEQFF. The CDR3 DNA is TGTGCCATCAGTGAGACTAGCGGGGGGGGAAATGAGCAGTTCTTC.